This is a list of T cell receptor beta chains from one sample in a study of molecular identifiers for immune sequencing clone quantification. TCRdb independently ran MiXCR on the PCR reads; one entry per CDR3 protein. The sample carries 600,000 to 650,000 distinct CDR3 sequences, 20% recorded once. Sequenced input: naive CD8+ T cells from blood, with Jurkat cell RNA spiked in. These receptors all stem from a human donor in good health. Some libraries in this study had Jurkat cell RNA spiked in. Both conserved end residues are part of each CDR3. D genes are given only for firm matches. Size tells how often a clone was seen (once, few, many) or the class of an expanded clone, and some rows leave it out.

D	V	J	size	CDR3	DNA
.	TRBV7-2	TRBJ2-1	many	CASSPQPGNSYNEQFF	TGTGCCAGCAGCCCCCAGCCGGGGAACTCCTACAATGAGCAGTTCTTC
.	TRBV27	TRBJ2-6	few	CASRLTQSSGADVLTF	TGTGCCAGCAGACTAACCCAGAGCTCTGGGGCCGACGTCCTGACTTTC
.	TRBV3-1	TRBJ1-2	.	CASSQGTWDPQGYTF	TGTGCCAGCAGCCAAGGCACCTGGGACCCCCAGGGCTACACCTTC
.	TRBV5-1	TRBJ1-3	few	CASSFGRREAGNTIYF	TGCGCCAGCAGCTTTGGCCGAAGGGAAGCTGGAAACACCATATATTTT
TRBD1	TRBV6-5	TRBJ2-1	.	CASSSPTGGRSEQFF	TGTGCCAGCAGTTCTCCAACAGGGGGAAGGAGTGAGCAGTTCTTC
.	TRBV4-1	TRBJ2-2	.	CASSQDVLNTGELLF	TGCGCCAGCAGCCAAGATGTACTTAACACCGGGGAGCTGCTTTTT
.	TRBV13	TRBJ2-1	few	CASSLDGYDNEQFF	TGTGCCAGCAGCTTAGACGGGTACGACAATGAGCAGTTCTTC
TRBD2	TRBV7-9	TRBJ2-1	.	CASSPAGSSYNEQFF	TGTGCCAGCAGCCCAGCGGGAAGCTCCTACAATGAGCAGTTCTTC
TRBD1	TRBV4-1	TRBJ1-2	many	CASSQPRQGAADYGYTF	TGCGCCAGCAGCCAACCCCGACAGGGGGCAGCCGACTATGGCTACACCTTC
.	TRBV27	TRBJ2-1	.	CASSFRADNEQFF	TGTGCCAGCAGTTTTCGCGCGGACAATGAGCAGTTCTTC
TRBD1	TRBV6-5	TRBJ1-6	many	CASKGRDSGLNSPLHF	TGTGCCAGCAAAGGACGGGACAGCGGGCTGAATTCACCCCTCCACTTT
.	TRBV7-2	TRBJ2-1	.	CASSLVGGGGGSSGEQFF	TGTGCCAGCAGCTTAGTAGGGGGGGGCGGAGGGAGCTCTGGCGAGCAGTTCTTC
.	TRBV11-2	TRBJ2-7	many	CASSWLGPQDEQYF	TGTGCCAGCAGCTGGCTAGGGCCCCAAGACGAGCAGTACTTC
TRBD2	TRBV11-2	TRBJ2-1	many	CASSLAFQAGEYNEQFF	TGTGCCAGCAGCTTAGCCTTCCAAGCGGGGGAATACAATGAGCAGTTCTTC
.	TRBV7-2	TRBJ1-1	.	CASRLIGGPEAFF	TGTGCCAGCAGGCTGATCGGGGGCCCTGAAGCTTTCTTT
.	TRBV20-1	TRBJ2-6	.	CSARDGGAGANVLTF	TGCAGTGCTAGAGATGGGGGGGCCGGGGCCAACGTCCTGACTTTC
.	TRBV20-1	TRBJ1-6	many	CSASKDTSYNSPLHF	TGCAGTGCTAGTAAGGACACCTCCTATAATTCACCCCTCCACTTT
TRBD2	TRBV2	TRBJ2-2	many	CASTRERREVDTGELFF	TGTGCCAGCACCAGAGAGCGGCGGGAGGTTGACACCGGGGAGCTGTTTTTT
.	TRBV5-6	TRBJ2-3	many	CASSYYPGVATDTQYF	TGTGCCAGCAGTTATTACCCGGGAGTGGCAACAGATACGCAGTATTTT
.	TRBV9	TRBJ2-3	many	CASSEPISNPAKDTQYF	TGTGCCAGCAGCGAGCCAATTAGCAATCCGGCGAAGGATACGCAGTATTTT
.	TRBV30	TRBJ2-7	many	CAWSATTGVPDF	TGTGCCTGGAGTGCTACTACGGGTGTCCCCGATTTC
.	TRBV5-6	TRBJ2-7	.	CASSLWGVSYEQYF	TGTGCCAGCAGCTTGTGGGGGGTCTCCTACGAGCAGTACTTC
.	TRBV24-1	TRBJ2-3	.	CATGDRRSTDTQYF	TGTGCCACCGGTGACCGGCGTAGCACAGATACGCAGTATTTT
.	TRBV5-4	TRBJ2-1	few	CASSLGGAWTSVGNEQFF	TGTGCCAGCAGCTTGGGGGGGGCTTGGACTAGTGTGGGCAATGAGCAGTTCTTC
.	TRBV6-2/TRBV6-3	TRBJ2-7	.	CASSYSEAFEQYF	TGTGCCAGCAGTTACTCGGAGGCCTTTGAGCAGTACTTC
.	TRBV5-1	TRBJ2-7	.	CASSYGAGSYEQCF	TGCGCCAGCAGCTACGGGGCGGGATCCTACGAGCAGTGCTTC
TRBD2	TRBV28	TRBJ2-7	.	CASNPGLAVSYEQYF	TGTGCCAGCAACCCGGGACTAGCGGTCTCCTACGAGCAGTACTTC
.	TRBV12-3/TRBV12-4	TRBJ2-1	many	CASSAGYNEQFF	TGTGCCAGCAGTGCCGGATACAATGAGCAGTTCTTC
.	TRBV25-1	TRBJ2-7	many	CASKDQHNYEQYF	TGTGCCAGCAAGGACCAGCATAACTACGAGCAGTACTTC
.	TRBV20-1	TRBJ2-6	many	CSVVPRKSGANVLTF	TGCAGTGTGGTGCCACGGAAGTCTGGGGCCAACGTCCTGACTTTC
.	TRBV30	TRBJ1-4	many	CAWSPPAGGPNEKLFF	TGTGCCTGGAGTCCCCCGGCGGGGGGACCTAATGAAAAACTGTTTTTT
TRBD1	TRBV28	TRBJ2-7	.	CASRSARTGLSYEQYF	TGTGCCAGCAGATCAGCACGGACAGGACTCTCCTACGAGCAGTACTTC
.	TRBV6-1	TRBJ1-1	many	CASSEDGILNTEAFF	TGTGCCAGCAGTGAAGACGGAATCTTGAACACTGAAGCTTTCTTT
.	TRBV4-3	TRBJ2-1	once	CASSQFPSGGQGEQFF	TGCGCCAGCAGCCAATTTCCTAGTGGGGGGCAAGGTGAGCAGTTCTTC
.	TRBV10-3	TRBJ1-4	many	CAISEGGGNEKLFF	TGTGCCATCAGTGAAGGAGGGGGGAATGAAAAACTGTTTTTT
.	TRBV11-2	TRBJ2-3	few	CASSYVVTDTQYF	TGTGCCAGCAGCTACGTGGTCACAGATACGCAGTATTTT
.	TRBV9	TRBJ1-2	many	CASSVHYSYGYTF	TGTGCCAGCAGCGTGCACTACAGCTATGGCTACACCTTC
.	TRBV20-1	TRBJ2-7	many	CSASEGNEQYF	TGCAGTGCTAGCGAAGGCAACGAGCAGTACTTC
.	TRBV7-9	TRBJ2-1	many	CASGPASSYNEQFF	TGTGCCAGCGGTCCGGCGAGCTCCTACAATGAGCAGTTCTTC
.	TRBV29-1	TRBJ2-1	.	CSVAGGVSYNEQSF	TGCAGCGTTGCAGGAGGGGTCTCCTACAATGAGCAGTCCTTC
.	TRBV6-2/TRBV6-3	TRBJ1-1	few	CASSYLGHREGTEAFF	TGTGCCAGCAGTTACTTAGGGCACCGGGAGGGGACTGAAGCTTTCTTT
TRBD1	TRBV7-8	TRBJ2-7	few	CASSFKRQGPTYEQYF	TGTGCCAGCAGTTTCAAAAGACAGGGGCCTACCTACGAGCAGTACTTC
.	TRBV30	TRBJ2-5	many	CAWSELGSLGETQYF	TGTGCCTGGAGTGAATTAGGGAGTTTGGGAGAGACCCAGTACTTC
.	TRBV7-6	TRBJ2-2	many	CASRTGITGELFF	TGTGCCAGCCGAACGGGAATCACCGGGGAGCTGTTTTTT
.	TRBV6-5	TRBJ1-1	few	CASSSKGRWVPEAFF	TGTGCCAGCAGTTCTAAGGGGCGCTGGGTTCCTGAAGCTTTCTTT
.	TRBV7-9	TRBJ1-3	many	CASSLTGTGNTIYF	TGTGCCAGCAGCTTAACAGGGACTGGAAACACCATATATTTT
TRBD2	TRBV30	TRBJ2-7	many	CAWKVAGAYEQYF	TGTGCCTGGAAGGTAGCGGGAGCCTACGAGCAGTACTTC
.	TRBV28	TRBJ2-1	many	CASSLTIYNEQFF	TGTGCCAGCAGCTTAACGATCTACAATGAGCAGTTCTTC